Below are 28 T cell receptor beta chains sequenced from a single sample in a study of blood T cell repertoires in COVID-19 (dated by TCRdb to 2020 to 2022). The receptor library was made with the immunoSEQ multiplex PCR assay. Imported from immuneACCESS, the table was reduced by TCRdb to in-frame sequences with V and J called. These copies leave out some clones; in studies compared against another copy, an unresolved V gene accounts for under half, and the cause of the remainder is not known. This sample has about 250,000 clones in its table, and 65% to 85% of those were observed once. Of the sample, about a sixth falls within the top ten clones. Sample: peripheral blood. These receptors were obtained from a person aged 65-85 years with COVID-19, enrolled during active disease.

The rearrangement uses TRBV28 and TRBJ1-1, with D perhaps TRBD1 (6 bases). The CDR3 loop spans 14 amino acids. With 1 base removed from V and 1 base from J, the gap between germline ends came to 7 bases. Germline lookup yields CDR1 MDHEN and CDR2 SYDVKM. CDR3 amino acids: CASSLYRENTEAFF. DNA of the CDR3: TGTGCCAGCAGTTTATACAGGGAGAACACTGAAGCTTTCTTT.

This clone has more than one count but fewer than ten. The CDR3 loop is CATSGPLSPGLGVWFDEQFF. CDR3 sequence (DNA): TGTGCCACCAGCGGACCCCTTTCCCCGGGACTAGGGGTTTGGTTCGATGAGCAGTTCTTC. The genes are TRBV15 and TRBJ2-1; 8 nucleotides line up with TRBD2. Trimming cost V 5 bases and J 8 bases; bases outside gene matches: 26. The CDR3 is 20 residues long. Germline V gives CDR1 LNHNV, CDR2 YYDKDF (reference sequence).

This chain connects TRBV7-2 to TRBJ2-1; D possibly corresponds to TRBD1 (7 bases). This CDR3 is 15 amino acids long. V gave up 6 bases and J gave up 0 bases, with 12 bases separating them. Germline-derived CDR1 and CDR2 are SGHTA and FQGNSA. The CDR3 is CASRQGGSSYNEQFF. The CDR3 DNA follows: TGTGCCAGCAGGCAGGGGGGAAGCTCCTACAATGAGCAGTTCTTC.

This rearrangement joins TRBV2 to TRBJ2-7; D possibly corresponds to TRBD2 (6 bases). From germline, CDR1 is SNHLY and CDR2 FYNNEI. This CDR3 spans 14 amino acids. Trimming shortened V by 4 bases and J by 2 bases, and 12 bases separated the two germline ends. The CDR3 nucleotides read TGTGCCAGCAGTGGTGGGAGGTTGGCCTACGAGCAGTACTTC. The encoded protein is CASSGGRLAYEQYF.

The gene calls are TRBV11-3 and TRBJ2-2; 8 bases align to TRBD2. Germline V gene sequence: CDR1 SGHNT, CDR2 YENEEA. The CDR3 loop spans 14 amino acids. Trimming at V came to 5 bases and at J to 5 bases, leaving 4 bases not matched to a gene. CDR3 amino acids: CASSPGGRTGELFF. The CDR3 DNA follows: TGTGCCAGCAGCCCGGGGGGGCGTACCGGGGAGCTGTTTTTT.

J is TRBJ1-6 and V is TRBV6-2 or TRBV6-3, with TRBD1 as a possible D gene (6 bases). V lost 2 bases, J lost 7 bases, and 15 bases lay in between. There are 16 residues in the CDR3. The germline gives CDR1 MNHEY, CDR2 SVGEGT. CDR3 in amino acids: CASSYGARGRNSPLHF. The CDR3 DNA reads as TGTGCCAGCAGTTACGGCGCCAGGGGCCGGAATTCACCCCTCCACTTT.

V gene TRBV5-4 combines with J gene TRBJ2-3, with TRBD2 matching over 8 bases. CDR3 length: 14 residues. Per germline, CDR1 SGHNT and CDR2 YYREEE (reference sequence). Unmatched junction bases numbered 8, after V lost 4 bases and J lost 7 bases. The CDR3 coding sequence is TGTGCCAGCAGCAAACCGGGACTAGAGAATACGCAGTATTTT. Protein: CASSKPGLENTQYF.

The genes are TRBV21-1 and TRBJ1-5; the table's D call TRBD1 went unverified against the DNA. TRBV21-1 is designated a pseudogene. This CDR3 is 16 amino acids long. CDR3 nucleotides: TGTGCCAGCAGCAAAGGGGGTCCAGGGAACAATCAGCCCCAGCATTTT. Translated, it gives CASSKGGPGNNQPQHF.

V is TRBV28 and J is TRBJ1-3; 7 bases map to TRBD1. Trimming at V came to 3 bases and at J to 2 bases, leaving 7 bases not matched to a gene. The CDR3 runs 16 residues. Per the germline V gene, CDR1 is MDHEN and CDR2 is SYDVKM. The CDR3 loop is CASSLETGTAGNTIYF. Written as DNA, the CDR3 is TGTGCCAGCAGTTTGGAGACCGGGACAGCTGGAAACACCATATATTTT.

The J gene is TRBJ2-2, the V gene TRBV5-8; TRBD1 matches 8 bases. Losses at the gene ends were 4 bases for V and 3 bases for J; bases not matched to a gene: 5. The CDR3 has 15 amino acids. From germline, CDR1 is SGHTS and CDR2 YDEGEE. CDR3 sequence (DNA): TGTGCCAGCAGCGCCGGGACAGGATACACCGGGGAGCTGTTTTTT. This translates into CASSAGTGYTGELFF.

The genes are TRBV11-3 and TRBJ1-3; D perhaps matches TRBD1 (5 bases). Trimming left V 5 bases short and J 0 bases short, with 11 bases between. Germline V gene lookup returns CDR1 SGHNT and CDR2 YENEEA. The CDR3 totals 15 residues. The CDR3 protein is CASSPGSSSGNTIYF. The CDR3 DNA reads as TGTGCCAGCAGCCCAGGGTCTTCCTCTGGAAACACCATATATTTT. Based on the CDR3 plus reference TRBV11-3 and TRBJ1-3, the full variable domain is EAGVVQSPRYKIIEKKQPVAFWCNPISGHNTLYWYLQNLGQGPELLIRYENEEAVDDSQLPKDRFSAERLKGVDSTLKIQPAELGDSAVYLCASSPGSSSGNTIYFGEGSWLTVV.

The chain couples TRBV5-1 to TRBJ2-2, with 7 bases lining up with TRBD2. The CDR3 length is 17 residues. Germline CDR1 reads SGHRS; CDR2 reads YFSETQ. V was clipped by 1 base and J by 1 base; unmatched bases: 7. The CDR3 DNA reads as TGCGCCAGCAGCTTGAAGTGGGAGGGCCTGAACACCGGGGAGCTGTTTTTT. Translation gives CASSLKWEGLNTGELFF.

The chain is built from TRBV3-1 (or the pseudogene TRBV3-2) and TRBJ2-1, with TRBD2 matching 9 bases. The CDR3 is 18 residues long. The germline CDR1 and CDR2 sequences are LGHDT and YNNKEL (reference sequence). The V segment lost 2 bases and the J segment 4 bases; nucleotides outside the gene matches: 12. CDR3 in amino acids: CASSQSVVSGRYYNEQFF. In DNA, the CDR3 is TGTGCCAGCAGCCAATCCGTGGTTAGCGGGAGATATTACAATGAGCAGTTCTTC.

The chain employs TRBV6-1 and TRBJ2-5, with 14 bases aligning to TRBD2. J lost 5 bases, V lost 0 bases, and 11 bases had no gene match. Germline V gene data show CDR1 as MNHNS and CDR2 as SASEGT. This CDR3 spans 19 amino acids. CDR3 loop: CASSEAEGLAGVPGETQYF. The CDR3 DNA reads TGTGCCAGCAGTGAAGCGGAGGGACTAGCGGGGGTCCCGGGGGAGACCCAGTACTTC.

The count of this clone is one. This rearrangement joins TRBV14 to TRBJ1-6; D call uncertain. The V and J ends lost 0 bases and 7 bases respectively, with 4 bases between them. The CDR3 spans 13 residues. Per germline, CDR1 SGHDN and CDR2 FVKESK. CDR3 bases: TGTGCCAGCAGCCAAGAACTCAATTCACCCCTCCACTTT. This translates into CASSQELNSPLHF.

The chain joins TRBV7-2 to TRBJ2-3; TRBD2 aligns across 9 bases. Germline loops: CDR1 SGHTA, CDR2 FQGNSA. With V trimmed by 1 base and J by 2 bases, 4 bases remained unmatched. The CDR3 contains 16 residues. This chain's CDR3 is CASSLGAGGITDTQYF. In nucleotides, the CDR3 is TGTGCCAGCAGCTTAGGTGCGGGAGGGATCACAGATACGCAGTATTTT. Drawing the rest from reference TRBV7-2 and TRBJ2-3, the complete variable domain is GAGVSQSPSNKVTEKGKDVELRCDPISGHTALYWYRQSLGQGLEFLIYFQGNSAPDKSGLPSDRFSAERTGGSVSTLTIQRTQQEDSAVYLCASSLGAGGITDTQYFGPGTRLTVL.

The chain recombines TRBV27 with TRBJ1-6; D unresolved. Trimming removed 0 bases at V and 7 bases at J, with 4 bases between. Germline values: CDR1 MNHEY, CDR2 SMNVEV (reference sequence). This CDR3 is 13 amino acids long. CDR3 protein: CASSLSRNSPLHF. In nucleotides, the CDR3 is TGTGCCAGCAGTTTATCGAGGAATTCACCCCTCCACTTT.

The gene calls are TRBV28 and TRBJ1-4; D remains unclear. The length of the CDR3 is 15 residues. Trimming removed 5 bases from V and 4 bases from J, with 14 bases in between. CDR1 MDHEN and CDR2 SYDVKM come from the germline V gene. The DNA for the CDR3 is TGTGCCAGCAGTCCCCCCTCAGGACTTAATGAAAAACTGTTTTTT. Translated: CASSPPSGLNEKLFF.

The rearrangement uses TRBV5-6 and TRBJ2-1, with 8 bases fitting TRBD2. The CDR3 totals 18 residues. Germline values: CDR1 SGHDT, CDR2 YYEEEE. Trimming took 1 base from V and 7 from J; bases not matched to a gene: 16. CDR3 coding DNA: TGTGCCAGCAGCTTGTTGAGGTTAGCGGGATCGCCGAGGAATGAGCAGTTCTTC. Protein product: CASSLLRLAGSPRNEQFF. The full variable domain, with the rest looked up from reference TRBV5-6 and TRBJ2-1, is DAGVTQSPTHLIKTRGQQVTLRCSPKSGHDTVSWYQQALGQGPQFIFQYYEEEERQRGNFPDRFSGHQFPNYSSELNVNALLLGDSALYLCASSLLRLAGSPRNEQFFGPGTRLTVL.

This clone was observed a single time. The rearrangement uses TRBV28 and TRBJ1-5; no definite D call. Looked up from germline, CDR1 is MDHEN and CDR2 is SYDVKM. The CDR3 runs to 13 residues. The V end lost 5 bases, the J end lost 7 bases, and 12 bases lay between the germline ends. The CDR3 nucleotides read TGTGCCAGCAGTCCGGGAGGTAAGCAGCCCCAGCATTTT. Protein sequence: CASSPGGKQPQHF.

The V gene is TRBV27, the J gene TRBJ1-5; TRBD1 is a possible D gene (6 bases). Trimming took off 6 bases at V and 2 bases at J, with 11 bases between the two ends. Germline V gene data show CDR1 as MNHEY and CDR2 as SMNVEV (reference sequence). This CDR3 is built from 14 residues. DNA for the CDR3: TGTGCCAGCAGGAACAGGGAAGGCAATCAGCCCCAGCATTTT. Its translation is CASRNREGNQPQHF.

This chain joins TRBV19 and TRBJ1-1; 9 positions match TRBD1. The V gene's germline CDR1 is LNHDA and CDR2 SQIVND (reference sequence). This CDR3 is 14 amino acids long. V gave up 7 bases and J gave up 4 bases; unmatched junction bases: 7. The CDR3 sequence: CASTPDRGRTEAFF. The CDR3 nucleotides are TGTGCCAGTACCCCGGACAGGGGTCGCACTGAAGCTTTCTTT. The variable domain in full, completed from reference TRBV19 and TRBJ1-1, reads DGGITQSPKYLFRKEGQNVTLSCEQNLNHDAMYWYRQDPGQGLRLIYYSQIVNDFQKGDIAEGYSVSREKKESFPLTVTSAQKNPTAFYLCASTPDRGRTEAFFGQGTRLTVV.

The chain joins TRBV7-7 to TRBJ2-2; the D is unclear. With 5 bases removed from V and 0 bases from J, the gap between germline ends came to 13 bases. Germline V gene lookup returns CDR1 SSHAT and CDR2 FNYEAQ (reference sequence). The CDR3 loop spans 16 amino acids. CDR3 sequence: CASSPASQANTGELFF. The CDR3 DNA follows: TGTGCCAGCAGCCCCGCGAGTCAGGCGAACACCGGGGAGCTGTTTTTT.

This sequence joins TRBV5-1 and TRBJ2-2, with D maybe TRBD1 (6 bases). This CDR3 comprises 14 residues. Looked up from germline, CDR1 is SGHRS and CDR2 is YFSETQ. Trimming took off 4 bases at V and 5 bases at J, with 12 bases between the two ends. CDR3 nucleotides: TGCGCCAGCAGCCTTGGACAGCCAACCGGGGAGCTGTTTTTT. Its translation is CASSLGQPTGELFF.

V and J are TRBV5-8 and TRBJ1-1; 7 bases fit TRBD1. V was clipped by 4 bases and J by 6 bases; unmatched bases: 9. This CDR3 is built from 14 residues. Germline V gene sequence: CDR1 SGHTS, CDR2 YDEGEE. The CDR3 reads CASSTRQGGAEAFF. For the CDR3, the DNA is TGTGCCAGCAGCACCCGACAGGGAGGCGCTGAAGCTTTCTTT.

This chain connects TRBV6-1 to TRBJ2-4; D is unclear. The V end was cut by 0 bases, the J end by 5 bases, with 5 bases between. The germline CDR1 and CDR2 sequences are MNHNS and SASEGT. The CDR3 runs to 13 residues. CDR3: CASSEAAENIQYF. As DNA, the CDR3 is TGTGCCAGCAGTGAAGCTGCGGAAAACATTCAGTACTTC.

The chain joins TRBV19 to TRBJ1-2; D uncertain. This CDR3 is built from 11 residues. Trimming shortened V by 1 base and J by 8 bases, and 5 bases separated the two germline ends. The germline V gene encodes CDR1 LNHDA and CDR2 SQIVND (reference sequence). Here the CDR3 DNA reads TGTGCCAGTAGTATAGGGCTCGGCTACACCTTC. Its protein is CASSIGLGYTF.

This sequence joins TRBV7-2 and TRBJ2-1; 10 nucleotides align to TRBD1. V was pared by 5 bases and J by 5 bases, with 6 bases of the junction left unmatched. There are 15 residues in the CDR3. Germline V CDR1 and CDR2: SGHTA, FQGNSA. CDR3 amino acids: CASSPGQGNHNEQFF. The CDR3 nucleotides are TGTGCCAGCAGCCCGGGACAGGGGAACCACAATGAGCAGTTCTTC.